This entry concerns a single T cell receptor (beta chain). The sample comes from a study of blood T cell repertoires in COVID-19. Whole-study context: Acute and convalescent COVID-19 samples came from the United States, Italy and Spain.

Germline V gives CDR1 KGHDR, CDR2 SFDVKD. The CDR3 covers 17 residues. V lost 9 bases and J 6 bases, leaving 26 bases between the germline ends. The protocol was immunoSEQ multiplex PCR, while the TCRdb copy is restricted to in-frame clones and leaves out a portion. This sample yields about 400,000 clones, of which more than 70% are seen a single time; roughly 1.9% belongs to the top ten. The chain recombines TRBV24-1 with TRBJ2-1; tentatively, D is TRBD2 (7 bases). Sequencing used PBMCs or T cells enriched from blood (not recorded which). The source of this sequence is a middle-aged man in a cohort exposed to, infected with or recovered from COVID-19 (not recorded which). The DNA for the CDR3 is TGTGCCACCGAAGGGGACACGAAGGGAGGGCCGTTCAATGAGCAGTTCTTC. Its protein product is CATEGDTKGGPFNEQFF.